The 15 T cell receptor beta chains below all came from one sample that was sequenced in a study of T-cell reconstitution after alpha-beta-depleted transplantation in children. Unique molecular identifiers were built into the TCRbeta library. TCRdb itself ran the PCR reads through MiXCR, one entry per CDR3 protein. Here the sample spans more than 250,000 distinct CDR3 sequences, 9.9% being singletons. The sequencing used PBMCs from the stem cell graft donor, collected from the stem cell graft. These receptors were obtained from a human donor who donated a stem cell graft to a child with SCID.

CDR3 nucleotides: TGCAGCGTTGAAAAGGGCTTCGGTTACAATGAGCAGTTCTTC. This gives the protein CSVEKGFGYNEQFF. The rearrangement uses TRBV29-1 and TRBJ2-1; D not resolved. This CDR3 is 14 amino acids long. The ends were cut back, 2 bases at V and 4 bases at J, with 12 bases in the middle. CDR1 and CDR2 from the germline V gene are SQVTM and ANQGSEA.

The sample holds many counts of this clonotype. V gene TRBV29-1 combines with J gene TRBJ1-2, with TRBD1 as a possible D gene (5 bases). V lost 0 bases and J lost 8, with 13 bases in between. Per the germline V gene, CDR1 is SQVTM and CDR2 is ANQGSEA. The CDR3 has 13 residues. The CDR3 loop is CSVEDLGGWGYTF. CDR3 bases: TGCAGCGTTGAAGATCTTGGGGGTTGGGGCTACACCTTC.

V and J are TRBV7-9 and TRBJ1-2; D gene unclear. Per the germline V gene, CDR1 is SEHNR and CDR2 is FQNEAQ (reference sequence). V lost 6 bases and J lost 4, with 18 bases in between. The CDR3 consists of 15 residues. CDR3 nucleotide sequence: TGTGCCAGCAGTCTGTCCGCGGGCGGGATCTATGGCTACACCTTC. This translates into CASSLSAGGIYGYTF.

The chain carries TRBV5-1 and TRBJ1-1, with D tentatively TRBD1 (6 bases). Germline CDR1 is SGHRS and CDR2 is YFSETQ. The CDR3 is made up of 14 amino acids. V was trimmed by 3 bases and J by 2 bases, leaving 11 bases between them. This CDR3 reads CASSYGTPNTEAFF. CDR3 nucleotide sequence: TGCGCCAGCAGCTACGGGACACCCAACACTGAAGCTTTCTTT.

This clonotype was seen at least ten times. J is TRBJ2-3 and V is TRBV20-1, with TRBD2 matching 10 bases. The germline CDR1 and CDR2 sequences are DFQATT and SNEGSKA (reference sequence). CDR3 length: 15 residues. The J segment lost 4 bases and the V segment lost 6 bases, leaving 10 bases of the junction unmatched. CDR3 bases: TGCAGTGCGCCACTAGCGGGGCTAGGAGCAGATACGCAGTATTTT. Protein product: CSAPLAGLGADTQYF.

This clonotype was observed a handful of times. V usage is TRBV12-3 or TRBV12-4 and J usage is TRBJ2-7, with D hard to call. The CDR3 extends over 13 amino acids. V was shortened by 1 base and J by 4 bases, with 8 bases between the two germline ends. This CDR3 is CASSLGFEYEQYF. CDR3 bases: TGTGCCAGCAGTTTAGGGTTTGAGTACGAGCAGTACTTC.

The chain employs TRBV29-1 and TRBJ2-5; 9 nucleotides align to TRBD1. Germline CDR1 SQVTM, CDR2 ANQGSEA. J lost 3 bases, V lost 7 bases, and 12 bases had no gene match. This CDR3 has 15 amino acids. CDR3 coding DNA: TGCAGCGAGACCGCCGGGACAGGGATAGAAGAGACCCAGTACTTC. Protein: CSETAGTGIEETQYF.

This chain links TRBV20-1 with TRBJ2-3; D is possibly TRBD1 (5 bases). The CDR3 runs 17 residues. V was shortened by 1 base and J by 2 bases, with 19 bases between the two germline ends. The germline CDR1 and CDR2 sequences are DFQATT and SNEGSKA (reference sequence). Here the CDR3 reads CSARAYDAWGYTDTQYF. The CDR3 DNA sequence: TGCAGTGCTAGAGCGTATGACGCTTGGGGCTACACAGATACGCAGTATTTT.

Many counts were recorded for this clonotype. This chain links TRBV10-2 with TRBJ2-7; either TRBD1 or TRBD2 may fit D (6 bases each). The CDR3 extends over 17 amino acids. The germline V gene has CDR1 WSHSY and CDR2 SAAADI. Trimming cost V 6 bases and J 5 bases, with 26 bases left between them. This CDR3 reads CASSLVLGGSDPNEQYF. CDR3 nucleotides: TGCGCCAGCAGCCTCGTGTTAGGGGGGAGCGACCCCAACGAGCAGTACTTC.

This clonotype was counted only a few times. The CDR3 sequence: CSAKSIASTDTQYF. CDR3 in DNA: TGCAGTGCCAAATCAATCGCTAGCACAGATACGCAGTATTTT. The chain couples TRBV20-1 to TRBJ2-3; D ambiguous. The germline V gene encodes CDR1 DFQATT and CDR2 SNEGSKA (reference sequence). There are 14 residues in the CDR3. Between the trimmed V and J ends, which lost 6 bases and 0 bases, there was a span of 13 bases.

For the CDR3, the DNA is TGCGCCAGCAGCTTTGCCCTAGGGAGTGGCCTGAACACTGAAGCTTTCTTT. This gives the protein CASSFALGSGLNTEAFF. The genes are TRBV5-1 and TRBJ1-1, with no clear D. With 2 bases removed from V and 0 bases from J, the gap between germline ends came to 17 bases. There are 17 residues in the CDR3. Germline V gene sequence: CDR1 SGHRS, CDR2 YFSETQ. Based on the CDR3 plus reference TRBV5-1 and TRBJ1-1, the full variable domain is KAGVTQTPRYLIKTRGQQVTLSCSPISGHRSVSWYQQTPGQGLQFLFEYFSETQRNKGNFPGRFSGRQFSNSRSEMNVSTLELGDSALYLCASSFALGSGLNTEAFFGQGTRLTVV.

A few counts support this clonotype. The rearrangement links TRBV6-5 to TRBJ2-2; D is undetermined. The CDR3 covers 12 residues. V was pared by 3 bases and J by 6 bases, with 5 bases between. CDR1 is MNHEY, CDR2 SVGAGI, per germline. CDR3 loop: CASSYRSGELFF. In DNA form, the CDR3 reads TGTGCCAGCAGTTATAGGTCCGGGGAGCTGTTTTTT.

A few counts support this clonotype. V and J are TRBV20-1 and TRBJ1-1; 9 bases are shared with TRBD1. The germline gives CDR1 DFQATT, CDR2 SNEGSKA (reference sequence). The CDR3 covers 13 residues. V shed 3 bases, J shed 4 bases, and the junction held 3 bases outside the gene matches. The CDR3: CSARLTGGTEAFF. The CDR3 DNA reads TGCAGTGCTAGGCTGACAGGGGGCACTGAAGCTTTCTTT.

The V call is TRBV24-1, the J call TRBJ2-2; 8 nucleotides match TRBD1. Germline values: CDR1 KGHDR, CDR2 SFDVKD. This CDR3 has 16 residues. Trimming cost V 2 bases and J 5 bases; bases outside gene matches: 6. This CDR3 is CATSDSWTGRTGELFF. The CDR3 DNA reads TGTGCCACCAGTGATTCTTGGACAGGGCGAACCGGGGAGCTGTTTTTT.

The chain has TRBV10-3 and TRBJ2-1; D perhaps matches TRBD2 (6 bases). Germline CDR1 reads ENHRY; CDR2 reads SYGVKD. The CDR3 runs 14 residues. Trimming shortened V by 0 bases and J by 8 bases, and 11 bases separated the two germline ends. The CDR3 DNA follows: TGTGCCATCAGTGAGTCGACTAGAATCTATGAGCAGTTCTTC. Protein sequence: CAISESTRIYEQFF.